This T cell receptor (beta chain) was sequenced for a study of cytomegalovirus exposure and HLA in healthy donors. A word on this clone: What it binds is unknown. One end of the junction fails to match germline, which may point to a read error.

PCR employed 60 Vbeta and 13 Jbeta primers. The data were produced by immunoSEQ multiplex PCR, yet TCRdb's version contains in-frame clones alone and is incomplete. The sample has approximately 170,000 clones, 65% to 85% seen once; the top ten hold around 4.3%. The CDR3 length is 15 residues. Germline V gene lookup returns CDR1 MNHNS and CDR2 SASEGT. General observations from the study: TCR beta sequences numbering about 17,000 were associated with HLA alleles at 0.05 false discovery rate in a later analysis.

The chain combines TRBV6-1 with TRBJ1-5; D might be TRBD1 (6 bases). The TCR sequence derives from a woman aged 50 to 65 in good health and CMV-seropositive. The specimen sequenced was PBMCs. The CDR3 loop is CASTQAGVSNQPQHF. The CDR3 nucleotides are TGTGCCAGCACCCAAGCAGGGGTTAGCAATCAACCCCAGCATTTT.